A selection of T cell receptor beta chains follows, all from one sample in a study of T cells in Graves' hyperthyroidism and ophthalmopathy. A single record per CDR3 protein comes from TCRdb applying MiXCR to the multiplex PCR reads. The top ten hold more than 7% of the sample, which has about 660,000 distinct CDR3 sequences, approximately 42% seen once. Sample: peripheral blood or thyroid tissue (not recorded which). All receptors derive from an adult man with Graves' disease, either hyperthyroidism or ophthalmopathy (not recorded which). Both conserved end residues are part of each CDR3. The D gene is left open where the match is weak. A row's size may be missing; if present it is once, few, many or a size class.

TRBJ2-6 | - | many | TRBV2 | CASGGDSSSGANVLTF | TGTGCCAGCGGAGGGGACAGTAGCTCTGGGGCCAACGTCCTGACTTTC
TRBJ2-5 | TRBD2 | - | TRBV3-1 | CASSPSAGGTQYF | TGTGCCAGCAGTCCATCAGCGGGGGGGACCCAGTACTTC
TRBJ1-3 | TRBD1 | - | TRBV2 | CASGQGATGNTIYF | TGTGCCAGTGGACAGGGGGCGACAGGAAACACCATATATTTT
TRBJ2-7 | - | - | TRBV24-1 | CATKAGEGGEQYF | TGTGCCACCAAGGCAGGGGAAGGGGGCGAGCAGTACTTC
TRBJ1-5 | - | many | TRBV24-1 | CATSDSGEGRSNQPQHF | TGTGCCACCAGTGATTCTGGGGAAGGGCGCAGCAATCAGCCCCAGCATTTT
TRBJ1-1 | TRBD1 | - | TRBV7-9 | CASSPDRVNTEAFF | TGTGCCAGCAGCCCGGACAGGGTGAACACTGAAGCTTTCTTT
TRBJ2-7 | TRBD2 | - | TRBV20-1 | CSAGLAGVRRYEQYF | TGCAGTGCTGGCCTAGCGGGAGTGAGACGCTACGAGCAGTACTTC
TRBJ2-1 | - | - | TRBV29-1 | CSVEGSAEWNEQFF | TGCAGCGTTGAAGGTTCAGCTGAGTGGAATGAGCAGTTCTTC
TRBJ2-7 | - | - | TRBV24-1 | CASLGSGGTYEQYF | TGTGCCTCACTTGGGTCCGGGGGAACCTACGAGCAGTACTTC
TRBJ2-5 | - | few | TRBV19 | CASSFGNVETQYF | TGTGCCAGTAGCTTCGGGAACGTAGAGACCCAGTACTTC
TRBJ1-1 | - | many | TRBV5-1 | CASSLGGANTEAFF | TGTGCCAGCAGCTTAGGCGGGGCCAACACTGAAGCTTTCTTT
TRBJ1-2 | - | - | TRBV24-1 | CATSGPGTSGYTF | TGTGCCACCAGTGGCCCCGGGACTAGTGGCTACACCTTC
TRBJ2-6 | - | - | TRBV7-2 | CASSSLGAPSSGANVLTF | TGTGCCAGCAGCTCCTTAGGGGCTCCTAGCTCTGGGGCCAACGTCCTGACTTTC
TRBJ1-6 | - | many | TRBV7-9 | CASSQVTANSPLHF | TGTGCCAGCAGCCAAGTTACAGCGAATTCACCCCTCCACTTT
TRBJ1-1 | - | - | TRBV29-1 | CRRREGDTEAFF | TGCAGACGAAGGGAGGGGGACACTGAAGCTTTCTTT
TRBJ2-6 | TRBD1 | - | TRBV7-2 | CASSLWPGGNGANVLTF | TGTGCCAGCAGCTTGTGGCCAGGGGGCAATGGGGCCAACGTCCTGACTTTC
TRBJ1-5 | - | few | TRBV2 | CASRGGTGPNQPQHF | TGTGCCAGCAGAGGGGGGACCGGGCCCAATCAGCCCCAGCATTTT
TRBJ1-5 | TRBD1 | many | TRBV2 | CASSWGQSQPQHF | TGTGCCAGCAGTTGGGGACAGTCACAGCCCCAGCATTTT
TRBJ1-5 | TRBD1 | once | TRBV15 | CATSSVTGGNNQPQHF | TGTGCCACCAGCAGCGTTACAGGGGGCAACAATCAGCCCCAGCATTTT
TRBJ1-1 | - | many | TRBV13 | CASRSTEAFF | TGTGCCAGCAGAAGCACTGAAGCTTTCTTT
TRBJ2-5 | - | - | TRBV6-5 | CASSYSLGGWQETQYF | TGTGCCAGCAGTTACTCCCTTGGAGGGTGGCAAGAGACCCAGTACTTC
TRBJ2-6 | TRBD1 | few | TRBV6-5 | CASGIRGLVSGANVLTF | TGTGCCAGCGGTATCAGGGGGCTGGTTTCTGGGGCCAACGTCCTGACTTTC
TRBJ1-3 | - | - | TRBV25-1 | CASSVRADGDTIYF | TGTGCCAGCAGCGTTCGGGCCGATGGAGACACCATATATTTT
TRBJ1-3 | - | many | TRBV7-2 | CASSPPGGNGNTIYF | TGTGCCAGCAGCCCTCCCGGGGGGAACGGAAACACCATATATTTT
TRBJ2-5 | TRBD1 | - | TRBV19 | CASSSRTGFGSGETQYF | TGTGCCAGTAGTAGTCGGACAGGGTTTGGCAGTGGGGAGACCCAGTACTTC
TRBJ1-5 | TRBD1 | - | TRBV19 | CASSFLQGKEPQHF | TGTGCCAGTAGTTTTCTACAGGGGAAGGAGCCCCAGCATTTT
TRBJ1-6 | - | - | TRBV25-1 | CASSERAVYSPLHF | TGTGCCAGCAGTGAACGGGCGGTTTATTCACCCCTCCACTTT
TRBJ2-7 | TRBD1 | - | TRBV10-3 | CAISADTGDFSF | TGTGCCATCAGTGCGGACACAGGGGATTTTTCCTTC
TRBJ2-7 | TRBD2 | many | TRBV7-2 | CASSRDLAGEEQYF | TGTGCCAGCAGCCGCGATCTAGCGGGGGAAGAGCAGTACTTC
TRBJ2-7 | - | - | TRBV9 | CASSQFRVIAREQYF | TGTGCCAGCAGCCAATTTCGGGTGATAGCGAGGGAGCAGTACTTC
TRBJ1-6 | TRBD1 | - | TRBV20-1 | CSAREGQGGIYNSPLHF | TGCAGTGCTAGAGAGGGACAGGGAGGGATCTATAATTCACCCCTCCACTTT
TRBJ2-5 | - | - | TRBV24-1 | CATSDTRTQETQYF | TGTGCCACCAGCGATACTAGAACCCAAGAGACCCAGTACTTC
TRBJ2-7 | TRBD2 | - | TRBV9 | CASSVGLTSGYYEQYF | TGTGCCAGCAGCGTAGGACTGACTAGCGGATACTACGAGCAGTACTTC
TRBJ2-7 | TRBD2 | - | TRBV7-9 | CASSVPGLAGEDEQYF | TGTGCCAGCAGCGTCCCCGGACTAGCGGGAGAGGACGAGCAGTACTTC
TRBJ1-2 | TRBD1 | many | TRBV29-1 | CSVDPRTGGANYGYTF | TGCAGCGTTGACCCCCGGACAGGGGGCGCGAACTATGGCTACACCTTC
TRBJ2-2 | - | - | TRBV10-1 | CASSESRGPNTGELFF | TGCGCCAGCAGTGAGTCGCGGGGGCCGAACACCGGGGAGCTGTTTTTT
TRBJ1-2 | - | - | TRBV29-1 | CSVDPSGYYGYTF | TGCAGCGTTGACCCCTCAGGGTACTATGGCTACACCTTC
TRBJ1-4 | - | - | TRBV29-1 | CSVTGGGHSEKLFF | TGCAGCGTGACTGGAGGAGGACACAGCGAAAAACTGTTTTTT
TRBJ2-7 | TRBD1 | once | TRBV7-9 | CASLTGVERDYEQYF | TGTGCCAGCTTGACAGGGGTAGAGAGAGATTACGAGCAGTACTTC
TRBJ2-7 | - | many | TRBV7-9 | CASSLVRQGTYEQYF | TGTGCCAGCAGCTTAGTGCGGCAGGGTACCTACGAGCAGTACTTC
TRBJ1-1 | - | - | TRBV29-1 | CSVRGWNTEAFF | TGCAGTGTTAGGGGCTGGAACACTGAAGCTTTCTTT
TRBJ1-3 | - | - | TRBV5-4 | CASSWTKASGNTIYF | TGTGCCAGCAGCTGGACCAAGGCCTCTGGAAACACCATATATTTT
TRBJ1-3 | TRBD1 | many | TRBV19 | CASSLRRDSRLSGNTIYF | TGTGCCAGTAGTCTACGTCGGGACAGCCGACTCTCTGGAAACACCATATATTTT